The present T cell receptor (beta chain) was sequenced within a study of cytomegalovirus exposure and HLA in healthy donors. Germline V CDR1 and CDR2: LGHNA, YNFKEQ. The germline V and J ends were trimmed by 0 bases and 2 bases, with 12 bases remaining between them. The CDR3 extends over 16 amino acids. Both 60 Vbeta primers and 13 Jbeta primers went into the PCR. Original processing notes: Later analysis identified tens of millions of unique TCR beta chains, about 12 million shared. The protocol was immunoSEQ multiplex PCR, while the TCRdb copy is restricted to in-frame clones and leaves out a portion. Clonal size and the V and J genes are those of that table, whereas D and trimming came from the DNA. The data hold about 93,000 clones, with roughly four fifths observed a single time. This clone was recorded a few times.

The chain employs TRBV4-2 and TRBJ2-3, with D uncertain. Input material: PBMCs. This receptor was taken from a man in his forties or fifties in good health and CMV-seronegative. CDR3 nucleotide sequence: TGTGCCAGCAGCCAAGAGAGCCTATTTCACACAGATACGCAGTATTTT. Residues: CASSQESLFHTDTQYF.